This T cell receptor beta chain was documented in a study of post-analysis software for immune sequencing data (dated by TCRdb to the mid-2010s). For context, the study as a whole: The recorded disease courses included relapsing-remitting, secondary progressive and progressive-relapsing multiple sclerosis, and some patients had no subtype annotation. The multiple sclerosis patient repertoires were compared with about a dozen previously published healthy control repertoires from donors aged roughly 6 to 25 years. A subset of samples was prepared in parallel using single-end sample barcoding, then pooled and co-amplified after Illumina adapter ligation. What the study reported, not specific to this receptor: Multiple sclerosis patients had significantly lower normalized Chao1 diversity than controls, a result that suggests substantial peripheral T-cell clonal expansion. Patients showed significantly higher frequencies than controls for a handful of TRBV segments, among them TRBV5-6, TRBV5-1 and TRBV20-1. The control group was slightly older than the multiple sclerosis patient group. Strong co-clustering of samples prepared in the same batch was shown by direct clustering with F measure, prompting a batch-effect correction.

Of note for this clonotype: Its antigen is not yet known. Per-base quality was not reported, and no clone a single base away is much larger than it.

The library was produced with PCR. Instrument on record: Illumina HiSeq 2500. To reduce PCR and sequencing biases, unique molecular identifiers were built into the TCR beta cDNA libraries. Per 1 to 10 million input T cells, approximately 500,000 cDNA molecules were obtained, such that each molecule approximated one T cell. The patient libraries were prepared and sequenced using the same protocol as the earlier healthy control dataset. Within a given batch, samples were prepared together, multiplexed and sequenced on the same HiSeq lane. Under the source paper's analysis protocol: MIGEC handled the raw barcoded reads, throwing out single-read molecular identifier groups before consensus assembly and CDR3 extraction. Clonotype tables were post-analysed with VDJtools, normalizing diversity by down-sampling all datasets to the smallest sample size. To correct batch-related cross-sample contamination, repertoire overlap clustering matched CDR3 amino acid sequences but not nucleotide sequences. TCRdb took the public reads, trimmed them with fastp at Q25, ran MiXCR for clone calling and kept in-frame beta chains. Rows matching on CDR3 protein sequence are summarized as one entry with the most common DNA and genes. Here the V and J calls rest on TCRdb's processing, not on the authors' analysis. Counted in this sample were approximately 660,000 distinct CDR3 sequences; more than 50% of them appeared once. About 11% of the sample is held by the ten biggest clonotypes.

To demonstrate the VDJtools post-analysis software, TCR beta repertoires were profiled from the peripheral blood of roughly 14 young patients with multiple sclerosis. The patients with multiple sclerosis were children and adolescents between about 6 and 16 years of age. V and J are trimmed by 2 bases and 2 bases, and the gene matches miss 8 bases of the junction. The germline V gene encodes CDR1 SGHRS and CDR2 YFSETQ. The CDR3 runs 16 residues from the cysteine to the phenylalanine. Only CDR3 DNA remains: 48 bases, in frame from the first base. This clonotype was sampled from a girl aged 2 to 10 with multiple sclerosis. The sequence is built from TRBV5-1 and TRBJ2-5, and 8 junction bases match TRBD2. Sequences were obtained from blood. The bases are TGCGCCAGCAGCTTATTAAGCGGGAGTTCGCAAGAGACCCAGTACTTC. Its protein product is CASSLLSGSSQETQYF.